This T cell receptor beta chain was obtained from a study of blood T cell repertoires in COVID-19. Study as a whole: Acute and convalescent COVID-19 samples came from the United States, Italy and Spain.

Germline values: CDR1 SGHRS, CDR2 YFSETQ. Trimming stripped 0 bases from V and 8 bases from J, with 14 bases between. The CDR3 runs 14 residues. Some clones are missing from TCRdb's copy, which holds only in-frame ones; the method was immunoSEQ multiplex PCR. Among 250,000 or so clones listed, 70% to 75% were seen once. Input material: peripheral blood. This sequence originates from an elderly woman with acute or convalescent COVID-19. The rearrangement links TRBV5-1 to TRBJ1-1; TRBD1 might be the D (5 bases). The CDR3 sequence: CASSLDGGIGEAFF. CDR3 sequence (DNA): TGCGCCAGCAGCTTGGATGGGGGGATTGGGGAAGCTTTCTTT.